This T cell receptor (beta chain) originates from a study of CD8 T cells in ankylosing spondylitis. Study-level points and caveats: For ankylosing spondylitis blood, a TCR beta motif of fewer than 10 highly homologous variants appeared characteristic. Enrichment of disease-linked clones was reportedly significant in matched ankylosing spondylitis synovial fluid. Earlier studies detected some motif variants in reactive arthritis synovial fluid and blood.

V was cut by 0 bases and J by 1 base, with 7 bases left in between. CDR1 SGHRS and CDR2 YFSETQ come from the germline V gene. This CDR3 spans 14 amino acids. Each TCR beta library was made by quantitative 5'-RACE that incorporated molecular barcodes. TCRdb reprocessed the 5' RACE reads via MiXCR and lists one record per CDR3 protein. The table has under 150,000 distinct CDR3 sequences, under 20% seen once. Turning to this clonotype: Its antigen remains unidentified.

The sample comprised blood, either unsorted or a sorted T cell fraction (not recorded which). The genes are TRBV5-1 and TRBJ1-1; the D is unclear. The clonotype originates from a male donor with ankylosing spondylitis. The CDR3 DNA sequence: TGCGCCAGCAGCTTGGCCGGGCAGAACACTGAAGCTTTCTTT. Its translation: CASSLAGQNTEAFF.